This record covers a single T cell receptor (beta chain). The data derive from a study of blood T cell repertoires in COVID-19. Study-level background: Italy, Spain and the United States were the sources of the convalescent and acute COVID-19 samples.

This CDR3 contains 16 residues. Germline V gene lookup returns CDR1 KGHDR and CDR2 SFDVKD. V was clipped by 0 bases and J by 4 bases, with 14 bases between them. Sequencing used immunoSEQ multiplex PCR; TCRdb keeps in-frame clones, though not all of them. This sample has a few hundred thousand clones; 70% to 90% occur once, and the top ten carry about 9.4%. Sequenced sample: PBMCs or T cells enriched from blood (not recorded which). The rearrangement uses TRBV24-1 and TRBJ1-2, with a possible D match to TRBD1 (5 bases). The source of this sequence is a woman under 30 who had recovered from COVID-19. CDR3: CATSDLRPGKGYGYTF. CDR3 coding DNA: TGTGCCACCAGTGATTTGAGGCCAGGGAAGGGCTATGGCTACACCTTC.